Below, 9 T cell receptor beta chains from the same sample are listed, as sequenced in a study of CD8+CD57+ T cells in acquired aplastic anemia. Sequencing was done on patients that had shown CD8+CD57+ cell expansion by flow cytometry. Genomic DNA, serving as template, underwent TCR beta VDJ and CDR3 profiling. TCRdb recomputed calls from the reads with MiXCR, one row per CDR3 protein. The table shows around 200,000 distinct CDR3 sequences, with over 40% occurring only once. Sequencing was performed on sorted CD4+, CD8+, or CD8+CD57+ T cells (not recorded which) from PBMCs. The receptors derive from a human donor with aplastic anemia.

In this sample, this clonotype turned up many times. The V and J genes are TRBV7-8 and TRBJ1-6; no firm D call. Germline-derived CDR1 and CDR2 are SGHVS and FQNEAQ. V was trimmed by 3 bases and J by 0 bases, leaving 12 bases between them. This CDR3 comprises 17 residues. The CDR3 sequence: CASSFGAGSSYNSPLHF. In nucleotides, the CDR3 is TGTGCCAGCAGCTTTGGAGCCGGTAGCTCCTATAATTCACCCCTCCACTTT.

The chain is built from TRBV2 and TRBJ1-1, with no clear D. CDR1 is SNHLY and CDR2 is FYNNEI in the germline V gene. Trimming took 6 bases from V and 4 from J, leaving 15 bases between them. The length of the CDR3 is 14 residues. The CDR3 DNA is TGTGCCAGCAGACCGGGCCCCGGGAGCACTGAAGCTTTCTTT. It yields the protein CASRPGPGSTEAFF.

This clonotype has ten or more counts. The chain employs TRBV12-3 or TRBV12-4 and TRBJ2-7, with TRBD1 matching 9 bases. The trim removed 5 bases at V and 2 bases at J, leaving 4 bases unmatched. This CDR3 contains 14 residues. The CDR3 DNA reads as TGTGCCAGCAGTACGACAGGGGGGACCTACGAGCAGTACTTC. This gives the protein CASSTTGGTYEQYF.

This clonotype was counted ten times or more. The chain recombines TRBV7-8 with TRBJ1-1; D might be TRBD1 (5 bases). V lost 2 bases to trimming and J lost 0 bases, with 16 bases between them. Germline V gene data show CDR1 as SGHVS and CDR2 as FQNEAQ. This CDR3 contains 17 residues. Here the CDR3 reads CASSLLGRGFVNTEAFF. CDR3 nucleotides: TGTGCCAGCAGCTTACTGGGGAGGGGCTTCGTGAACACTGAAGCTTTCTTT.

This clonotype was found many times. J is TRBJ1-5 and V is TRBV19; no clear D gene. From germline, CDR1 is LNHDA and CDR2 SQIVND (reference sequence). There are 15 residues in the CDR3. V lost 6 bases and J 0 bases, leaving 12 bases between the germline ends. This chain's CDR3 is CASRREALSNQPQHF. CDR3 nucleotide sequence: TGTGCCAGTAGGAGGGAGGCCCTTAGCAATCAGCCCCAGCATTTT.

This clonotype has only a few counts. The chain couples TRBV11-1 to TRBJ2-3; 8 nucleotides line up with TRBD2. Trimming at V came to 2 bases and at J to 4 bases, leaving 17 bases not matched to a gene. The CDR3 is 19 residues long. CDR1 and CDR2 (germline): SGHAT, FQDESV (reference sequence). CDR3 protein: CASSLKDRNLAGRSDTQYF. CDR3 DNA: TGTGCCAGCAGCTTAAAGGACAGAAATTTAGCGGGGAGGTCAGATACGCAGTATTTT.

This rearrangement joins TRBV4-2 to TRBJ2-7; D unclear. This CDR3 comprises 14 residues. The V end lost 0 bases, the J end lost 3 bases, and 9 bases lay between the germline ends. CDR1 and CDR2 (germline): LGHNA, YNFKEQ. The CDR3 region has the DNA TGTGCCAGCAGCCAAGAACAGCGAAGCTACGAGCAGTACTTC. Protein sequence: CASSQEQRSYEQYF.

Concerning this clonotype itself: The junction departs from germline at one end; a sequencing error may be responsible. The chain is built from TRBV7-9 and TRBJ2-7; D ambiguous. Germline V gene data show CDR1 as SEHNR and CDR2 as FQNEAQ (reference sequence). This CDR3 is 11 amino acids long. The CDR3 DNA reads as TGCGCCAGCAGCTCCTACAATGAGCAGTACTTC. Encoded protein: CASSSYNEQYF.

This chain connects TRBV5-1 to TRBJ1-4, with 9 bases identical to TRBD1. Per the germline V gene, CDR1 is SGHRS and CDR2 is YFSETQ. Trimming removed 6 bases from V and 0 bases from J; junction bases left unmatched: 6. The CDR3 extends over 16 amino acids. Here the CDR3 reads CASNPGQGTTNEKLFF. The CDR3 DNA sequence: TGCGCCAGCAACCCGGGACAGGGTACAACTAATGAAAAACTGTTTTTT. The complete variable domain, with remaining parts taken from reference TRBV5-1 and TRBJ1-4, reads KAGVTQTPRYLIKTRGQQVTLSCSPISGHRSVSWYQQTPGQGLQFLFEYFSETQRNKGNFPGRFSGRQFSNSRSEMNVSTLELGDSALYLCASNPGQGTTNEKLFFGSGTQLSVL.